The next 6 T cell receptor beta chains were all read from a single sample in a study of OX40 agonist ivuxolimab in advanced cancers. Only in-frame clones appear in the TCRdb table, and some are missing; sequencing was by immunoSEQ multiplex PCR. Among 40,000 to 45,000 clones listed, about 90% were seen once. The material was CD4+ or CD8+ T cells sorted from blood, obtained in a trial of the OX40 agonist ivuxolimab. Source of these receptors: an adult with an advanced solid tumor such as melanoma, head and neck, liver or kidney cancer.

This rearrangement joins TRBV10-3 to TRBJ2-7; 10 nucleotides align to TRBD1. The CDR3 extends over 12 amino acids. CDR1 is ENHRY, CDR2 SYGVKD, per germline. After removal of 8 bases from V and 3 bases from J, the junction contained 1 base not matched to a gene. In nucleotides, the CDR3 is TGTGCCATCTGGGACAGGGGCTACGAGCAGTACTTC. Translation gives CAIWDRGYEQYF.

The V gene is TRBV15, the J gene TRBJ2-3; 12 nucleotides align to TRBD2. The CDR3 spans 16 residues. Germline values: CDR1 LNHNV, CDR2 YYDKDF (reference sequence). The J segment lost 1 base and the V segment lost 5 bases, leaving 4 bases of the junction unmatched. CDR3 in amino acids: CATSSRLAGGTDTQYF. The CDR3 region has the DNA TGTGCCACCAGCTCACGACTAGCGGGGGGCACAGATACGCAGTATTTT.

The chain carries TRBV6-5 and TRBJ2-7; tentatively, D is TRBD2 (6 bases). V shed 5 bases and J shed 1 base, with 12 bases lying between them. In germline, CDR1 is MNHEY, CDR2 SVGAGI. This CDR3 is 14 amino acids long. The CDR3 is CASSEGGMSYEQYF. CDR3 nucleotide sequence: TGTGCCAGCAGTGAAGGCGGGATGTCCTACGAGCAGTACTTC.

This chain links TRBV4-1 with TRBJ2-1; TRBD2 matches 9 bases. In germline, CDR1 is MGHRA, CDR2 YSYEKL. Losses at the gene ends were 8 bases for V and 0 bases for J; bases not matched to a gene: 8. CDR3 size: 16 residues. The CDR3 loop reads CASEPSSGSSYNEQFF. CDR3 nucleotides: TGCGCCAGCGAACCCAGTAGCGGGAGCTCCTACAATGAGCAGTTCTTC.

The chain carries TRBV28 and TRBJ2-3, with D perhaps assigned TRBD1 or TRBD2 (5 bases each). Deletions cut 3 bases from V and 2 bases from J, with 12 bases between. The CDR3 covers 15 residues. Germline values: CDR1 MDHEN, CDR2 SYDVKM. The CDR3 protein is CASSLGELNTDTQYF. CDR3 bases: TGTGCCAGCAGTTTGGGGGAGTTGAACACAGATACGCAGTATTTT.

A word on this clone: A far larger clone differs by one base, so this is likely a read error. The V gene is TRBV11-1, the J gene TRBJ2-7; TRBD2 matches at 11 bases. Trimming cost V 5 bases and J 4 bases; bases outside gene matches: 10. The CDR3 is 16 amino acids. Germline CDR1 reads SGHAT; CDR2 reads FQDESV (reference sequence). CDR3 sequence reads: CASSRSGRGSGYEQYF. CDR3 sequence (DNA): TGTGCCAGCAGCCGTAGCGGGAGGGGGTCGGGGTACGAGCAGTACTTC.